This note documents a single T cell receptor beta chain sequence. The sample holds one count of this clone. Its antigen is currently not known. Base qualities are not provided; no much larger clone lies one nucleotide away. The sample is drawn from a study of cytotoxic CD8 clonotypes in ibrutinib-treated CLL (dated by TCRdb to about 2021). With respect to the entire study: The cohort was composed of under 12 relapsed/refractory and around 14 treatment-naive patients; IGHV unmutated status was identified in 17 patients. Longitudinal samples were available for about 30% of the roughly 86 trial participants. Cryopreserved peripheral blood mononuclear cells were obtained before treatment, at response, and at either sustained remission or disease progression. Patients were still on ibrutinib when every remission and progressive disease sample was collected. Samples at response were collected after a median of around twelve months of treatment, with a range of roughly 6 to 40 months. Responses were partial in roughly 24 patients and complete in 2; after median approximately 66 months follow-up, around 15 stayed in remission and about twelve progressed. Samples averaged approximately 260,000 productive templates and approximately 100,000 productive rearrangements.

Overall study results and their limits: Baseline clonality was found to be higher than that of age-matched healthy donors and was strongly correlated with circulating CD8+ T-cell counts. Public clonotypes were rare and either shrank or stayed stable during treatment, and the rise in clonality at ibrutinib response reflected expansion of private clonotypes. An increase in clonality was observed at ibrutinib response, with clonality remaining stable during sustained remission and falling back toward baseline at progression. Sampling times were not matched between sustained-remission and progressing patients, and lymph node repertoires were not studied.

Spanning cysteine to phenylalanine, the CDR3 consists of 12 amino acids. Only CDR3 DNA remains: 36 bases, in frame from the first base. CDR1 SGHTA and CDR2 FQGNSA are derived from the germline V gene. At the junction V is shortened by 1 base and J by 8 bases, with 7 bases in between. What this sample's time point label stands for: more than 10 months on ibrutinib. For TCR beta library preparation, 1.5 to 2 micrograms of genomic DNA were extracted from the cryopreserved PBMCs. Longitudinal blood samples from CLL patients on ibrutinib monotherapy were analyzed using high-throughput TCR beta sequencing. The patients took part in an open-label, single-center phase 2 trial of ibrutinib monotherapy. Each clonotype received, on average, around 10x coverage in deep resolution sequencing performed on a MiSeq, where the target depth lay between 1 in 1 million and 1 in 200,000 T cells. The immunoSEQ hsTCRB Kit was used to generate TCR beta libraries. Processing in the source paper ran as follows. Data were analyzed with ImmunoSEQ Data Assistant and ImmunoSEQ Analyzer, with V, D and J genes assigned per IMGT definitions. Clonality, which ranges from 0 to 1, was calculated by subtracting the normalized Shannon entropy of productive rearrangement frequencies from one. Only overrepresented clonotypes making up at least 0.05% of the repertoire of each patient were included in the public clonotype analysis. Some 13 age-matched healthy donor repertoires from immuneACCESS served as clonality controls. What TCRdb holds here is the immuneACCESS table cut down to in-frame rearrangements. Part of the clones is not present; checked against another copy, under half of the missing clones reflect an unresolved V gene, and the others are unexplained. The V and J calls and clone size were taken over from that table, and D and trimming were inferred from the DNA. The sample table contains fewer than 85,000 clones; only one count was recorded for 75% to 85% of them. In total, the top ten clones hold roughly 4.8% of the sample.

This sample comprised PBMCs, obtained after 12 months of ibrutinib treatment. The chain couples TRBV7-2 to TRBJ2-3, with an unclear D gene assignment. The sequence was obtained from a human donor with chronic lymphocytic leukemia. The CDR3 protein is CASSLVRSTQYF. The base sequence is TGTGCCAGCAGCTTAGTCCGGTCTACGCAGTATTTT. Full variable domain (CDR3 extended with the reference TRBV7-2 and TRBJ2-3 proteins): GAGVSQSPSNKVTEKGKDVELRCDPISGHTALYWYRQSLGQGLEFLIYFQGNSAPDKSGLPSDRFSAERTGGSVSTLTIQRTQQEDSAVYLCASSLVRSTQYFGPGTRLTVL.